Listed below are T cell receptor beta chains from one sample, sequenced in a study of cytotoxic CD8 clonotypes in ibrutinib-treated CLL. Measured with immunoSEQ multiplex PCR; TCRdb has only the in-frame clones, and not every one. The sample shows hundreds of thousands of clones, 70% of them seen only once. Specimen: PBMCs, collected after 12 months of ibrutinib treatment. These receptors were obtained from a human donor with chronic lymphocytic leukemia. Each CDR3 is given without its conserved first and last residue. A D gene is named only where the DNA matches it firmly.

TRBV7-2	TRBJ2-1	.	ASSSGLRSPPAEQF
TRBV18	TRBJ1-2	.	ASSWDRYGYT
TRBV7-7	TRBJ2-7	.	ASSALQGPSYEQY
TRBV28	TRBJ1-4	TRBD1	ASSTNRGSEKLF
TRBV28	TRBJ1-4	.	ASSWTANEKLF
TRBV2	TRBJ2-3	.	ASRGTRARGDTQY
TRBV15	TRBJ1-2	.	ATSREQYGYT
TRBV18	TRBJ1-5	.	ASSPPGHSSNQPQH
TRBV7-2	TRBJ2-1	TRBD2	ASSLVPLHLAGLRGEQF
TRBV2	TRBJ2-7	.	ASSEGQGSYEQY
TRBV2	TRBJ1-4	.	ASSMMTLATNEKLF
TRBV11-2	TRBJ2-7	TRBD2	ASSLVGAGATYEQY
TRBV28	TRBJ1-2	.	ASRQGGSGYT
TRBV15	TRBJ1-5	.	ATSAGPGNQPQH
TRBV11-1	TRBJ1-4	TRBD1	ASRRGQGNGAEKLF
TRBV18	TRBJ2-3	.	ASSPLPGGTDTQY
TRBV29-1	TRBJ1-1	TRBD1	SVLTGIEPEAF
TRBV6-5	TRBJ1-1	.	ASSYSGIANTEAF
TRBV7-8	TRBJ2-5	.	ASSPTMTRTQY
TRBV11-2	TRBJ1-1	.	ASSSLRPNTEAF
TRBV19	TRBJ1-5	.	ASSRGGARQPQH
TRBV5-1	TRBJ2-1	TRBD2	ASSLVLAGGRGEQF
TRBV7-2	TRBJ1-1	.	ASSSGTQGTEAF
TRBV5-1	TRBJ1-2	.	ASSSTSGDYGYT
TRBV28	TRBJ1-2	.	ASSLGGGRYT
TRBV29-1	TRBJ1-1	.	SVRLGMATEAF
TRBV6-5	TRBJ1-5	.	ASSYLGGPYQPQH
TRBV5-1	TRBJ2-5	TRBD1	ASSVTGARETQY
TRBV11-2	TRBJ2-7	.	ASSPQGPGGYEQY
TRBV5-5	TRBJ2-3	.	ASSLRWERNTDTQY
TRBV7-9	TRBJ1-1	.	ASSPSTEAF
TRBV6-1	TRBJ2-1	TRBD2	ASSVPSGERQF
TRBV11-2	TRBJ1-1	.	ASSPIQGENTEAF
TRBV29-1	TRBJ2-3	TRBD1	SVSQGAADTQY
TRBV25-1	TRBJ2-1	.	ASSERGGGDEQF
TRBV4-3	TRBJ2-7	TRBD2	ASSPTGTNSYEQY
TRBV30	TRBJ1-5	.	AWSGAGLSNQPQH
TRBV5-1	TRBJ1-4	.	ASSPGSRATNEKLF
TRBV28	TRBJ2-7	.	ASEGMAYEQY
TRBV7-2	TRBJ1-1	.	ASSTGGRTEAF
TRBV11-2	TRBJ2-7	.	ASSPAVSEQY
TRBV7-2	TRBJ1-2	.	ASSLDRDGRGYT
TRBV11-2	TRBJ2-7	.	ASSLFLAYEQY
TRBV14	TRBJ2-3	TRBD2	ASSRLKGLAGAGDTQY
TRBV6-5	TRBJ2-7	TRBD2	ASSPIAGMLYEQY
TRBV6-5	TRBJ1-1	.	ASSYSSGALNTEAF
TRBV27	TRBJ2-4	TRBD2	ASSRALGLAGGDQY
TRBV5-1	TRBJ2-3	.	ASSPGGRLGDTQY
TRBV28	TRBJ1-2	.	ASISGRNYGYT
TRBV5-4	TRBJ2-1	.	ASSLLGTPAYNEQF
TRBV6-6	TRBJ2-5	.	ASSYGGRETQY
TRBV7-9	TRBJ1-1	.	ASSPLTEAF